The rows below give T cell receptor beta chains drawn from one sample of a study of T cell changes during pregnancy in multiple sclerosis. Measured with immunoSEQ multiplex PCR; TCRdb has only the in-frame clones, and not every one. The sample includes around 63,000 clones, 90% to 95% of them seen just once. Specimen: peripheral blood, collected in the third trimester of pregnancy. These receptors were collected from a female donor in good health, enrolled as a control in a pregnancy study. Each CDR3 is given with its conserved first and last residue. A D gene is named only where the DNA matches it firmly. A clone size is listed for some rows: how often the clone was seen (once, few, many), or a class if it is expanded.

v_call: TRBV30; cdr3_length: 16; clone_size: .; j_call: TRBJ2-3; d_call: TRBD2; cdr3_nt: TGTGCCTGGACCCGGGGGACTAGCGGGGGGGCAGATACGCAGTATTTT; cdr3_aa: CAWTRGTSGGADTQYF
v_call: TRBV27; cdr3_length: 14; clone_size: .; j_call: TRBJ1-4; d_call: TRBD1; cdr3_nt: TGTGCCAGCAGTCCCACAGGGGCGGGGGAAAAACTGTTTTTT; cdr3_aa: CASSPTGAGEKLFF
v_call: TRBV5-4; cdr3_length: 16; clone_size: .; j_call: TRBJ1-6; d_call: .; cdr3_nt: TGTGCCAGCAGCAATGACAGGAGCTCCTATAATTCACCCCTCCACTTT; cdr3_aa: CASSNDRSSYNSPLHF
v_call: TRBV15; cdr3_length: 18; clone_size: .; j_call: TRBJ2-4; d_call: TRBD2; cdr3_nt: TGTGCCACCAGCAGACCCGGACTAGCGGGGCTAGCCAAAAACATTCAGTACTTC; cdr3_aa: CATSRPGLAGLAKNIQYF
v_call: TRBV6-1; cdr3_length: 15; clone_size: .; j_call: TRBJ1-5; d_call: TRBD1; cdr3_nt: TGTGCCAGCAGGTCACCAGGGGGCGCCGATCAGCCCCAGCATTTT; cdr3_aa: CASRSPGGADQPQHF
v_call: TRBV29-1; cdr3_length: 11; clone_size: .; j_call: TRBJ1-2; d_call: .; cdr3_nt: TGCAGCGTTGAACTCACCGGTGGCTACACCTTC; cdr3_aa: CSVELTGGYTF
v_call: TRBV5-1; cdr3_length: 15; clone_size: .; j_call: TRBJ2-7; d_call: TRBD1; cdr3_nt: TGCGCCAGCAGCGCCGGACAGGGACGTTCCTACGAGCAGTACTTC; cdr3_aa: CASSAGQGRSYEQYF
v_call: TRBV7-9; cdr3_length: 12; clone_size: .; j_call: TRBJ1-6; d_call: .; cdr3_nt: TGTGCCAGCAGCTTCGGGAATTCACCCCTCCACTTT; cdr3_aa: CASSFGNSPLHF
v_call: TRBV13; cdr3_length: 12; clone_size: .; j_call: TRBJ2-2; d_call: .; cdr3_nt: TGTGCCAGCAGCCAGGGCACCGGGGAGCTGTTTTTT; cdr3_aa: CASSQGTGELFF
v_call: TRBV2; cdr3_length: 19; clone_size: .; j_call: TRBJ2-2; d_call: TRBD2; cdr3_nt: TGTGCCAGCAGTGAAGAGGCTAGCGGGATAGCGTGGGACACCGGGGAGCTGTTTTTT; cdr3_aa: CASSEEASGIAWDTGELFF
v_call: TRBV19; cdr3_length: 16; clone_size: .; j_call: TRBJ1-2; d_call: .; cdr3_nt: TGTGCCAGTTCGGACGACCCACAGGGTAGTAACTATGGCTACACCTTC; cdr3_aa: CASSDDPQGSNYGYTF
v_call: TRBV30; cdr3_length: 14; clone_size: .; j_call: TRBJ1-2; d_call: TRBD1; cdr3_nt: TGTGCCTGGAGTCCTCCGGACAGGAACTATGGCTACACCTTC; cdr3_aa: CAWSPPDRNYGYTF
v_call: TRBV19; cdr3_length: 14; clone_size: once; j_call: TRBJ1-1; d_call: .; cdr3_nt: TGTGCCAGTAGTATAGCAGACAGTCTCACTGAAGCTTTCTTT; cdr3_aa: CASSIADSLTEAFF
v_call: TRBV18; cdr3_length: 15; clone_size: .; j_call: TRBJ2-3; d_call: TRBD2; cdr3_nt: TGTGCCAGCTCACCCAAAGCGGGAGAGTCCGATACGCAGTATTTT; cdr3_aa: CASSPKAGESDTQYF
v_call: TRBV20-1; cdr3_length: 10; clone_size: .; j_call: TRBJ2-1; d_call: TRBD2; cdr3_nt: TGCAGTGCTGGGGACTACGAGCAGTTCTTC; cdr3_aa: CSAGDYEQFF
v_call: TRBV4-2; cdr3_length: 16; clone_size: .; j_call: TRBJ1-5; d_call: .; cdr3_nt: TGTGCCAGCAGCCATCGTCAGGAGGGTAGCAATCAGCCCCAGCATTTT; cdr3_aa: CASSHRQEGSNQPQHF
v_call: TRBV19; cdr3_length: 15; clone_size: .; j_call: TRBJ1-2; d_call: .; cdr3_nt: TGTGCCAGTACCATCCTTGTGGGGGGTCAAAATGGCTACACCTTC; cdr3_aa: CASTILVGGQNGYTF
v_call: TRBV7-3; cdr3_length: 15; clone_size: .; j_call: TRBJ2-1; d_call: TRBD2; cdr3_nt: TGTGCCAGCAGCTTGACGGGGGGGCCTAATAATGAGCAGTTCTTC; cdr3_aa: CASSLTGGPNNEQFF
v_call: TRBV2; cdr3_length: 13; clone_size: few; j_call: TRBJ1-5; d_call: TRBD1; cdr3_nt: TGTGCCAGCGGTGACAGGGGTATTCAGCCCCAGCATTTT; cdr3_aa: CASGDRGIQPQHF
v_call: TRBV27; cdr3_length: 12; clone_size: .; j_call: TRBJ2-7; d_call: .; cdr3_nt: TGTGCCAGCGGAAGCGGGCGGTACGAGCAGTACTTC; cdr3_aa: CASGSGRYEQYF
v_call: TRBV6-1; cdr3_length: 13; clone_size: .; j_call: TRBJ1-5; d_call: TRBD1; cdr3_nt: TGTGCCAGCAACAGGGACAGAAGTCAGCCCCAGCATTTT; cdr3_aa: CASNRDRSQPQHF
v_call: TRBV5-1; cdr3_length: 13; clone_size: .; j_call: TRBJ2-7; d_call: .; cdr3_nt: TGCGCCAGCAAGGACTCGGTCTCCTACGAGCAGTACTTC; cdr3_aa: CASKDSVSYEQYF
v_call: TRBV7-8; cdr3_length: 14; clone_size: .; j_call: TRBJ1-1; d_call: TRBD1; cdr3_nt: TGTGCCAGCAGCTATCCGGGACAGGGCACTGAAGCTTTCTTT; cdr3_aa: CASSYPGQGTEAFF
v_call: TRBV30; cdr3_length: 14; clone_size: .; j_call: TRBJ1-2; d_call: .; cdr3_nt: TGTGCCTGGGTTGGGTTAGGAGCTAACTATGGCTACACCTTC; cdr3_aa: CAWVGLGANYGYTF
v_call: TRBV27; cdr3_length: 18; clone_size: .; j_call: TRBJ1-1; d_call: .; cdr3_nt: TGTGCCAGCAGCCAGATCCGGGCAGGGATTGACGCCAATATTGAAGCTTTCTTT; cdr3_aa: CASSQIRAGIDANIEAFF
v_call: TRBV5-1; cdr3_length: 16; clone_size: .; j_call: TRBJ2-2; d_call: TRBD2; cdr3_nt: TGCGCCAGCAGCCCGGGACTAGCGTGGAACACCGGGGAGCTGTTTTTT; cdr3_aa: CASSPGLAWNTGELFF
v_call: TRBV4-1; cdr3_length: 13; clone_size: .; j_call: TRBJ2-5; d_call: .; cdr3_nt: TGCGCCAGCAGCCAAGCCATAGTAGAGACCCAGTACTTC; cdr3_aa: CASSQAIVETQYF
v_call: TRBV2; cdr3_length: 13; clone_size: .; j_call: TRBJ1-5; d_call: TRBD1; cdr3_nt: TGTGCCAGCAGGGACAGGTACAATCAGCCCCAGCATTTT; cdr3_aa: CASRDRYNQPQHF
v_call: TRBV7-2; cdr3_length: 15; clone_size: .; j_call: TRBJ2-7; d_call: .; cdr3_nt: TGTGCCAGCAGCTCTCGGACGGGGTCGAGCTACGAGCAGTACTTC; cdr3_aa: CASSSRTGSSYEQYF
v_call: TRBV7-2; cdr3_length: 13; clone_size: .; j_call: TRBJ2-7; d_call: TRBD1; cdr3_nt: TGTGCCAGCAGCTTTACAGGGGGCTACGAGCAGTACTTC; cdr3_aa: CASSFTGGYEQYF
v_call: TRBV4-1; cdr3_length: 17; clone_size: .; j_call: TRBJ1-5; d_call: .; cdr3_nt: TGCGCCAGCAGCCAAGTCGGCGGCAACAGGTACAATCAGCCCCAGCATTTT; cdr3_aa: CASSQVGGNRYNQPQHF
v_call: TRBV10-3; cdr3_length: 13; clone_size: .; j_call: TRBJ2-2; d_call: TRBD1; cdr3_nt: TGTGCCGGGGGGACAGGGGACACCGGGGAGCTGTTTTTT; cdr3_aa: CAGGTGDTGELFF
v_call: TRBV27; cdr3_length: 15; clone_size: .; j_call: TRBJ2-7; d_call: TRBD1; cdr3_nt: TGTGCCAGCAGTAATACCGGGACAGGGTTATACGAGCAGTACTTC; cdr3_aa: CASSNTGTGLYEQYF
v_call: TRBV5-6; cdr3_length: 19; clone_size: .; j_call: TRBJ2-2; d_call: TRBD2; cdr3_nt: TGTGCCAGCAGCCCGGGACTAGCGGTACGTCCTGTAGGAGGAGGGGAGCTGTTTTTT; cdr3_aa: CASSPGLAVRPVGGGELFF
v_call: TRBV2; cdr3_length: 13; clone_size: .; j_call: TRBJ2-5; d_call: .; cdr3_nt: TGTGCCGGGAAGCGGACTAATCAAGAGACCCAGTACTTC; cdr3_aa: CAGKRTNQETQYF
v_call: TRBV9; cdr3_length: 13; clone_size: .; j_call: TRBJ2-7; d_call: .; cdr3_nt: TGTGCCAGCAGCCCTGCTGTGAGTTTCGAGCAGTACTTC; cdr3_aa: CASSPAVSFEQYF
v_call: TRBV2; cdr3_length: 14; clone_size: .; j_call: TRBJ2-3; d_call: .; cdr3_nt: TGTGCCAGCAGGACCTCGACTAGCACAGATACGCAGTATTTT; cdr3_aa: CASRTSTSTDTQYF
v_call: TRBV6-1; cdr3_length: 15; clone_size: .; j_call: TRBJ1-1; d_call: TRBD1; cdr3_nt: TGTGCCAGCAGTCCCAGGGGGGTTAGGTTTGGAGAAGCTTTCTTT; cdr3_aa: CASSPRGVRFGEAFF
v_call: TRBV5-1; cdr3_length: 13; clone_size: few; j_call: TRBJ1-5; d_call: .; cdr3_nt: TGCGCCAGCAGCTTGGACGGGGTTCAGCCCCAGCATTTT; cdr3_aa: CASSLDGVQPQHF
v_call: TRBV4-1; cdr3_length: 16; clone_size: few; j_call: TRBJ1-4; d_call: .; cdr3_nt: TGCGCCAGCAGCCACGGGCGGAATGAGGGAAATGAAAAACTGTTTTTT; cdr3_aa: CASSHGRNEGNEKLFF
v_call: TRBV9; cdr3_length: 14; clone_size: .; j_call: TRBJ1-5; d_call: .; cdr3_nt: TGTGCCAGCAGCGTAGGAGGAAGCAATCAGCCCCAGCATTTT; cdr3_aa: CASSVGGSNQPQHF
v_call: TRBV19; cdr3_length: 15; clone_size: .; j_call: TRBJ1-5; d_call: TRBD1; cdr3_nt: TGTGCCAGTAGTCCCGGACAGGGGGAGAGTCAGCCCCAGCATTTT; cdr3_aa: CASSPGQGESQPQHF
v_call: TRBV19; cdr3_length: 22; clone_size: .; j_call: TRBJ1-5; d_call: TRBD1; cdr3_nt: TGTGCCAGTAGTCCCCGAACCTTGGACAGGCTTGACCTTCGTTGGATTAATCAGCCCCAGCATTTT; cdr3_aa: CASSPRTLDRLDLRWINQPQHF
v_call: TRBV27; cdr3_length: 16; clone_size: .; j_call: TRBJ1-5; d_call: .; cdr3_nt: TGTGCCAGCAGTTGGAATGGAGGTGAAGGCAATCAGCCCCAGCATTTT; cdr3_aa: CASSWNGGEGNQPQHF
v_call: TRBV27; cdr3_length: 12; clone_size: .; j_call: TRBJ2-2; d_call: .; cdr3_nt: TGTGCCAGCAGTTTAGTACTCGGGGAGCTGTTTTTT; cdr3_aa: CASSLVLGELFF
v_call: TRBV2; cdr3_length: 13; clone_size: .; j_call: TRBJ2-3; d_call: TRBD1; cdr3_nt: TGTGCCAGCGGGGGACAGGGATCGGATACGCAGTATTTT; cdr3_aa: CASGGQGSDTQYF
v_call: TRBV27; cdr3_length: 13; clone_size: .; j_call: TRBJ1-2; d_call: .; cdr3_nt: TGTGCCAGCAGTTTACGGTCCGGGTTGGACTACACCTTC; cdr3_aa: CASSLRSGLDYTF
v_call: TRBV29-1; cdr3_length: 12; clone_size: .; j_call: TRBJ1-4; d_call: .; cdr3_nt: TGCAGCGTAACAGGGCTCCACGGGAAACTGTTTTTT; cdr3_aa: CSVTGLHGKLFF
v_call: TRBV10-3; cdr3_length: 15; clone_size: .; j_call: TRBJ2-3; d_call: TRBD1; cdr3_nt: TGTGCCATCAGAGTTGGACAGGGGGAAACAGATACGCAGTATTTT; cdr3_aa: CAIRVGQGETDTQYF
v_call: TRBV14; cdr3_length: 15; clone_size: .; j_call: TRBJ1-1; d_call: .; cdr3_nt: TGTGCCAGCAGCCAAGCATCAGGGCTGATCACTGAAGCTTTCTTT; cdr3_aa: CASSQASGLITEAFF
v_call: TRBV5-4; cdr3_length: 14; clone_size: .; j_call: TRBJ1-1; d_call: .; cdr3_nt: TGTGCCAGCAGCCTACAGGGATCGGACACTGAAGCTTTCTTT; cdr3_aa: CASSLQGSDTEAFF
v_call: TRBV18; cdr3_length: 14; clone_size: .; j_call: TRBJ1-6; d_call: .; cdr3_nt: TGTGCCAGCTCCCCCAGGGGTGAGTCTTCACCCCTCCACTTT; cdr3_aa: CASSPRGESSPLHF
v_call: TRBV6-5; cdr3_length: 14; clone_size: once; j_call: TRBJ1-2; d_call: .; cdr3_nt: TGTGCCAGCAGCCCTAAACAGGATTACTATGGCTACACCTTC; cdr3_aa: CASSPKQDYYGYTF
v_call: TRBV5-1; cdr3_length: 16; clone_size: few; j_call: TRBJ2-3; d_call: .; cdr3_nt: TGCGCCAGCAGCTTGGGAGGTAGGACTAGCACAGATACGCAGTATTTT; cdr3_aa: CASSLGGRTSTDTQYF
v_call: TRBV5-1; cdr3_length: 14; clone_size: .; j_call: TRBJ2-1; d_call: TRBD1; cdr3_nt: TGCGCCAGCAGCTTGGGGGACAGGGCCAATGAGCAGTTCTTC; cdr3_aa: CASSLGDRANEQFF
v_call: TRBV5-1; cdr3_length: 13; clone_size: .; j_call: TRBJ2-7; d_call: .; cdr3_nt: TGCGCCAGCAGCAACCCACAGGGCTACGAGCAGTACTTC; cdr3_aa: CASSNPQGYEQYF